The 28 T cell receptor beta chains below all came from one sample that was sequenced in a study of T cell changes during pregnancy in multiple sclerosis. Method: immunoSEQ multiplex PCR; TCRdb's copy keeps in-frame clones and lacks some. Of some 57,000 clones listed, over 80% are singletons. This specimen was CD4+ T cells from peripheral blood mononuclear cells, taken in the first trimester of pregnancy. The source of these receptors is a female donor with multiple sclerosis, enrolled in a pregnancy study.

The chain is built from TRBV5-6 and TRBJ2-3; TRBD2 aligns across 9 bases. The CDR3 contains 15 residues. Trimming cost V 1 base and J 7 bases; bases outside gene matches: 7. Germline CDR1 reads SGHDT; CDR2 reads YYEEEE. The CDR3 DNA is TGTGCCAGCAGCTTGTACTCTAGCGGGGTATATACGCAGTATTTT. Amino acid sequence: CASSLYSSGVYTQYF.

This clone was seen a single time. V gene TRBV6-1 combines with J gene TRBJ1-1; maybe TRBD1 (5 bases). Per the germline V gene, CDR1 is MNHNS and CDR2 is SASEGT. There are 13 residues in the CDR3. V gave up 5 bases and J gave up 11 bases, with 18 bases separating them. The DNA of the CDR3 is TGTGCCAGCAGTCCCAGGGTAAAGGAGAAGGCTTTCTTT. It codes for CASSPRVKEKAFF.

V and J are TRBV15 and TRBJ1-1; no firm D call. The germline V gene encodes CDR1 LNHNV and CDR2 YYDKDF (reference sequence). V lost 0 bases, J lost 8 bases, and 13 bases lay in between. The CDR3 consists of 14 residues. The CDR3 DNA sequence: TGTGCCACCAGCAGAGAGGGGAGGACCTCGGAAGCTTTCTTT. It is translated as CATSREGRTSEAFF. The entire variable domain, with the rest obtained from reference TRBV15 and TRBJ1-1, is as follows: DAMVIQNPRYQVTQFGKPVTLSCSQTLNHNVMYWYQQKSSQAPKLLFHYYDKDFNNEADTPDNFQSRRPNTSFCFLDIRSPGLGDTAMYLCATSREGRTSEAFFGQGTRLTVV.

About this clone itself: Other DNA sequences in the sample encode the same CDR3. The V call is TRBV11-3, the J call TRBJ2-2; D is unresolved. The length of the CDR3 is 12 residues. V gave up 5 bases and J gave up 2 bases, with 3 bases separating them. Looked up from germline, CDR1 is SGHNT and CDR2 is YENEEA. Here the CDR3 DNA reads TGTGCCAGCAGCCTCAACACCGGGGAGCTGTTTTTT. Its protein product is CASSLNTGELFF.

This clone appeared a single time. The CDR3 sequence is CASSLKLAGETQYF. The CDR3 bases are TGTGCCAGCAGCTTAAAGTTAGCCGGGGAGACCCAGTACTTC. V gene TRBV7-2 combines with J gene TRBJ2-5; no reliable D call. V was clipped by 2 bases and J by 5 bases, with 12 bases between them. Germline V gene data show CDR1 as SGHTA and CDR2 as FQGNSA. The CDR3 spans 14 residues. The variable domain in full, with the rest retrieved from reference TRBV7-2 and TRBJ2-5, is GAGVSQSPSNKVTEKGKDVELRCDPISGHTALYWYRQSLGQGLEFLIYFQGNSAPDKSGLPSDRFSAERTGGSVSTLTIQRTQQEDSAVYLCASSLKLAGETQYFGPGTRLLVL.

This clone was observed a few times. The rearrangement links TRBV27 to TRBJ1-6; D not certain. V was pared by 1 base and J by 9 bases, with 19 bases between. CDR1 and CDR2 (germline): MNHEY, SMNVEV (reference sequence). The CDR3 is 17 amino acids. CDR3 coding DNA: TGTGCCAGCAGTTTATTGGGAGGATTCAACGTAGTTTCACCCCTCCACTTT. Its translation: CASSLLGGFNVVSPLHF.

The chain recombines TRBV11-3 with TRBJ2-7; 10 bases are shared with TRBD2. This CDR3 region has 15 residues. With 3 bases clipped from V and 5 bases from J, the junction kept 7 bases outside the gene matches. Germline CDR1 SGHNT, CDR2 YENEEA. The CDR3 DNA sequence: TGTGCCAGCAGCTTGAGCGGGGGGGCTTACCACGAGCAGTACTTC. Protein sequence: CASSLSGGAYHEQYF.

This rearrangement joins TRBV19 to TRBJ2-7, with 7 bases lining up with TRBD1. Germline CDR1 and CDR2: LNHDA and SQIVND (reference sequence). There are 14 residues in the CDR3. V shed 2 bases, J shed 5 bases, and the junction held 6 bases outside the gene matches. Here the CDR3 reads CASSIRYTGDEQYF. The CDR3 nucleotides read TGTGCCAGTAGTATACGATACACAGGGGACGAGCAGTACTTC.

The chain joins TRBV29-1 to TRBJ2-1; TRBD1 agrees at 7 bases. CDR1 is SQVTM and CDR2 is ANQGSEA in the germline V gene. J lost 5 bases, V lost 7 bases, and 8 bases had no gene match. There are 13 residues in the CDR3. The DNA for the CDR3 is TGCAGCGGTCGGGACAGTAGGGACAATGAGCAGTTCTTC. This codes for CSGRDSRDNEQFF.

J is TRBJ1-1 and V is TRBV5-4; 9 bases map to TRBD1. Germline CDR1 reads SGHNT; CDR2 reads YYREEE (reference sequence). The CDR3 loop spans 15 amino acids. V shed 4 bases and J 4 bases; nucleotides not matched to a gene: 8. The CDR3 spells CASSRRDREGTEAFF. The CDR3 nucleotides are TGTGCCAGCAGCCGCCGGGACAGGGAGGGCACTGAAGCTTTCTTT.

The chain recombines TRBV12-2 with TRBJ1-5; TRBD1 reflects the table's D call only, with no check against the DNA. TRBV12-2 is assigned pseudogene status. CDR3 length: 15 residues. CDR3 amino acids: CASRPGRTGYQPQHF. As DNA, the CDR3 is TGTGCAAGTCGCCCCGGGCGGACAGGGTATCAGCCCCAGCATTTT.

The chain is built from TRBV11-2 and TRBJ1-3, with no clear D. Trimming removed 3 bases at V and 0 bases at J, with 6 bases between. The CDR3 extends over 14 amino acids. Germline V gives CDR1 SGHAT, CDR2 FQNNGV. The DNA for the CDR3 is TGTGCCAGCAGCTTGAGGGTCTCTGGAAACACCATATATTTT. Its translation: CASSLRVSGNTIYF.

V usage is TRBV27 and J usage is TRBJ2-7; 10 bases line up with TRBD1. In germline, CDR1 is MNHEY, CDR2 SMNVEV (reference sequence). This CDR3 has 15 amino acids. V lost 6 bases, J lost 5 bases, and 10 bases stayed unmatched. The CDR3 DNA follows: TGTGCCAGCAGACCCGGGACAGGGGATTTAAACGAGCAGTACTTC. It yields the protein CASRPGTGDLNEQYF.

The chain has TRBV27 and TRBJ2-7; 8 bases fit TRBD2. Germline values: CDR1 MNHEY, CDR2 SMNVEV (reference sequence). The CDR3 extends over 14 amino acids. The junction had 5 bases not matched to a gene; V was cut back by 2 bases and J by 5 bases. The CDR3 DNA sequence: TGTGCCAGCAGTTTAGAGCGGGGGTTTAACGAGCAGTACTTC. Translated, it gives CASSLERGFNEQYF.

This chain uses TRBV18 with TRBJ1-2, with TRBD1 matching 9 bases. V shed 3 bases, J shed 5 bases, and the junction held 7 bases outside the gene matches. Germline CDR1 reads KGHSH; CDR2 reads LQKENI. The CDR3 contains 15 residues. In DNA, the CDR3 is TGTGCCAGCTCACCGTCACAGGGGGCACGGTATGGCTACACCTTC. This encodes CASSPSQGARYGYTF.

The gene calls are TRBV7-2 and TRBJ1-4; 8 nucleotides line up with TRBD1. The germline V gene encodes CDR1 SGHTA and CDR2 FQGNSA. This CDR3 spans 16 amino acids. Trimming at V came to 4 bases and at J to 8 bases, leaving 12 bases not matched to a gene. In DNA form, the CDR3 reads TGTGCCAGCAGCTCAAGGGTCAGGGGGACAGGAGAAAAACTGTTTTTT. Amino acids: CASSSRVRGTGEKLFF.

V is TRBV7-2 and J is TRBJ1-5; D gene ambiguous. The V and J ends lost 5 bases and 6 bases respectively, with 11 bases between them. In germline, CDR1 is SGHTA, CDR2 FQGNSA. This CDR3 has 13 amino acids. In nucleotides, the CDR3 is TGTGCCAGCAGCGTAGATACGGGTCAGCCCCAGCATTTT. It is translated as CASSVDTGQPQHF.

The chain joins TRBV7-2 to TRBJ2-6; D perhaps matches TRBD1 (5 bases). From germline, CDR1 is SGHTA and CDR2 FQGNSA. The CDR3 has 16 amino acids. Trimming took off 1 base at V and 0 bases at J, with 7 bases between the two ends. The chain's CDR3 is CASSLVGASGANVLTF. The DNA for the CDR3 is TGTGCCAGCAGCTTAGTAGGGGCCTCTGGGGCCAACGTCCTGACTTTC.

This chain uses TRBV5-1 with TRBJ1-5; possibly TRBD1 for D (6 bases). The CDR3 length is 14 residues. The V gene's germline CDR1 is SGHRS and CDR2 YFSETQ. V gave up 5 bases and J gave up 4 bases, with 13 bases separating them. The DNA of the CDR3 is TGCGCCAGCAGAAACAGGGTTTGGAATCAGCCCCAGCATTTT. Residues: CASRNRVWNQPQHF.

The J gene is TRBJ1-5, the V gene TRBV6-5; D is perhaps TRBD1 (6 bases). This CDR3 spans 14 amino acids. V was trimmed by 0 bases and J by 6 bases, leaving 9 bases between them. CDR1 and CDR2 from the germline V gene are MNHEY and SVGAGI. This CDR3 reads CASSYSGAAQPQHF. The CDR3 DNA sequence: TGTGCCAGCAGTTACTCGGGGGCAGCTCAGCCCCAGCATTTT.

The rearrangement uses TRBV4-1 and TRBJ2-6; 7 bases match TRBD1. V dropped 0 bases and J dropped 13; count of bases not matched to a gene: 12. Germline V lookup: CDR1 MGHRA, CDR2 YSYEKL. The CDR3 runs to 16 residues. The CDR3 sequence: CASSQDLVGTVIVLTF. The CDR3 coding sequence is TGCGCCAGCAGCCAAGATCTTGTCGGGACAGTAATTGTCCTGACTTTC.

A single count supports this clone. This chain joins TRBV29-1 and TRBJ1-4; D is unclear. The CDR3 extends over 12 amino acids. Germline-derived CDR1 and CDR2 are SQVTM and ANQGSEA. The V and J ends lost 5 bases and 4 bases respectively, with 8 bases between them. The CDR3 DNA follows: TGCAGCGTTTTAACTGTTAATGAAAAACTGTTTTTT. Its protein is CSVLTVNEKLFF. Filled out from reference TRBV29-1 and TRBJ1-4, the complete variable domain reads SAVISQKPSRDICQRGTSLTIQCQVDSQVTMMFWYRQQPGQSLTLIATANQGSEATYESGFVIDKFPISRPNLTFSTLTVSNMSPEDSSIYLCSVLTVNEKLFFGSGTQLSVL.

The chain is built from TRBV18 and TRBJ2-7; 11 positions agree with TRBD2. Germline CDR1 KGHSH, CDR2 LQKENI. The CDR3 covers 14 residues. With 3 bases clipped from V and 5 bases from J, the junction kept 3 bases outside the gene matches. CDR3: CASSPGLAENEQYF. The CDR3 DNA reads TGTGCCAGCTCACCGGGACTAGCGGAGAACGAGCAGTACTTC.

The gene calls are TRBV5-4 and TRBJ1-1; D might be TRBD1 (5 bases). The CDR3 extends over 15 amino acids. V was shortened by 3 bases and J by 1 base, with 13 bases between the two germline ends. From germline, CDR1 is SGHNT and CDR2 YYREEE (reference sequence). The CDR3 is CASSWGTIKNTEAFF. The DNA of the CDR3 is TGTGCCAGCAGCTGGGGGACTATAAAGAACACTGAAGCTTTCTTT.

This sequence joins TRBV6-4 and TRBJ2-1; 9 nucleotides match TRBD2. Germline loops: CDR1 MRHNA, CDR2 SNTAGT. V lost 4 bases and J lost 4; bases outside the gene matches: 5. The CDR3 runs 15 residues. The CDR3 spells CASSAQTSGYNEQFF. The CDR3, as DNA: TGTGCCAGCAGTGCCCAGACTAGCGGTTACAATGAGCAGTTCTTC.

This clone occurred a few times. At one boundary the junction diverges from the germline segment, which might be a read error. This sequence joins TRBV7-7 and TRBJ2-3, with 13 bases fitting TRBD2. This CDR3 contains 15 residues. The germline CDR1 and CDR2 sequences are SSHAT and FNYEAQ (reference sequence). The CDR3 protein is CASSRTSGGADTQYF. CDR3 coding DNA: TGTGCTAGCAGCCGGACTAGCGGGGGCGCAGATACGCAGTATTTT. The full variable domain, in which reference TRBV7-7 and TRBJ2-3 provide the parts outside the CDR3, is GAGVSQSPRYKVTKRGQDVTLRCDPISSHATLYWYQQALGQGPEFLTYFNYEAQPDKSGLPSDRFSAERPEGSISTLTIQRTEQRDSAMYRCASSRTSGGADTQYFGPGTRLTVL.

This chain connects TRBV16 to TRBJ1-2; D unresolved. CDR1 and CDR2 from the germline V gene are KGHSY and FQNENV. V lost 1 base and J lost 8, with 11 bases in between. The CDR3 is 13 residues long. The CDR3 loop reads CASSQLVEGGYTF. The CDR3 DNA sequence: TGTGCCAGCAGCCAATTAGTTGAGGGAGGCTACACCTTC.

The chain is built from TRBV5-1 and TRBJ2-5, with D hard to call. V dropped 0 bases and J dropped 3 bases, with 3 bases sitting between them. The germline V gene has CDR1 SGHRS and CDR2 YFSETQ. The CDR3 is 12 amino acids. The CDR3 sequence is CASSLAEETQYF. The DNA for the CDR3 is TGCGCCAGCAGCTTGGCGGAAGAGACCCAGTACTTC.